The TCR beta chain under discussion was sequenced for a study of OX40 agonist ivuxolimab in advanced cancers. Study overall: The patients received ivuxolimab by intravenous route every 2 weeks at 0.01 to 10 mg/kg. Study results and limitations: Expanded peripheral T cell antigen specificity was not determined. Averaged across samples, CD8+ T cells carried more expanded clones than CD4+ did.

As concerns this clone: Its antigen is as yet unknown. One end of the junction varies from germline; a read error may be responsible.

Repertoires were generated with immunoSEQ multiplex PCR, while TCRdb's copy carries only in-frame clones and drops some. Of around 35,000 clones in the sample, approximately 80% are singletons; the top ten hold about 20%. The CDR3 has 16 residues. Germline V gives CDR1 ENHRY, CDR2 SYGVKD. The TCR originated in an adult with an advanced solid tumor such as melanoma, head and neck, liver or kidney cancer. The sequencing here drew on CD4+ or CD8+ T cells sorted from blood, taken in a trial of the OX40 agonist ivuxolimab. The chain has TRBV10-3 and TRBJ1-2; TRBD1 aligns across 7 bases. The CDR3 DNA follows: TGTGCCAGCAGTCACGCACGGGACAGCCGGTCCTATGGCTACACCTTC. This encodes CASSHARDSRSYGYTF.